A single sample is the source of the 17 T cell receptor beta chains below, sequenced in a study of chemoradiotherapy in HPV16-positive cancers. Here immunoSEQ multiplex PCR was the method, and the copy in TCRdb shows in-frame clones only, minus some. Of 700 to 850 clones in the sample, almost 85% were seen once. The source was tumor tissue, collected from a patient who underwent chemoradiotherapy. Source of these receptors: a human donor with HPV-associated anogenital cancer.

This chain links TRBV2 with TRBJ2-2; D gene unclear. The CDR3 has 14 residues. Trimming took 3 bases from V and 1 from J, leaving 6 bases between them. Germline assignment: CDR1 SNHLY and CDR2 FYNNEI. The CDR3 here is CASSEERNTGELFF. The CDR3 DNA follows: TGTGCCAGCAGTGAGGAAAGGAACACCGGGGAGCTGTTTTTT.

In this sample, this clone turned up once. This chain joins TRBV5-4 and TRBJ1-3; the D gene is possibly TRBD1 (6 bases). Trimming stripped 0 bases from V and 0 bases from J, with 10 bases between. The germline V gene has CDR1 SGHNT and CDR2 YYREEE (reference sequence). The CDR3 length is 16 residues. CDR3: CASSLGGPSSGNTIYF. DNA of the CDR3: TGTGCCAGCAGCTTGGGGGGGCCAAGCTCTGGAAACACCATATATTTT. The whole variable domain, filled in from reference TRBV5-4 and TRBJ1-3, reads ETGVTQSPTHLIKTRGQQVTLRCSSQSGHNTVSWYQQALGQGPQFIFQYYREEENGRGNFPPRFSGLQFPNYSSELNVNALELDDSALYLCASSLGGPSSGNTIYFGEGSWLTVV.

The V gene is TRBV29-1, the J gene TRBJ2-7; D gene ambiguous. Germline CDR1 and CDR2: SQVTM and ANQGSEA. This CDR3 contains 13 residues. Trimming cost V 7 bases and J 0 bases, with 13 bases left between them. The CDR3 sequence is CSGANNPSYEQYF. Here the CDR3 DNA reads TGCAGCGGCGCCAATAACCCCTCCTACGAGCAGTACTTC.

This sequence joins TRBV7-8 and TRBJ2-1; 11 positions match TRBD2. CDR1 and CDR2 from the germline V gene are SGHVS and FQNEAQ. Losses at the gene ends were 5 bases for V and 8 bases for J; bases not matched to a gene: 11. The CDR3 loop spans 16 amino acids. The CDR3 here is CASSRTSGGAAHEQFF. CDR3 nucleotide sequence: TGTGCCAGCAGCCGCACTAGCGGGGGCGCTGCCCATGAGCAGTTCTTC.

This rearrangement joins TRBV5-5 to TRBJ2-5; no clear D gene. The germline V gene encodes CDR1 SGHKS and CDR2 YYEKEE (reference sequence). V lost 1 base and J 2 bases, leaving 18 bases between the germline ends. This CDR3 region has 17 residues. CDR3 region: CASSLSLDSRGQETQYF. The CDR3 DNA reads as TGTGCCAGCAGCTTGTCCTTAGACTCCCGAGGACAAGAGACCCAGTACTTC.

The chain has TRBV5-1 and TRBJ2-3; D ambiguous. Trimming shortened V by 9 bases and J by 1 base, and 12 bases separated the two germline ends. Per the germline V gene, CDR1 is SGHRS and CDR2 is YFSETQ. This CDR3 contains 13 residues. This CDR3 is CATGLTGTDTQYF. For the CDR3, the DNA is TGCGCCACCGGTTTGACGGGCACAGATACGCAGTATTTT.

The chain joins TRBV2 to TRBJ2-2; D uncertain. The CDR3 runs 12 residues. V was cut by 6 bases and J by 7 bases, with 9 bases left in between. Germline loops: CDR1 SNHLY, CDR2 FYNNEI. The CDR3 coding sequence is TGTGCCAGCAGCAACGCTGTCGGGGAGCTGTTTTTT. Protein sequence: CASSNAVGELFF.

In its sample, this clone was seen once. The V call is TRBV4-1, the J call TRBJ1-1, with a tentative D call TRBD1 (5 bases). V was clipped by 0 bases and J by 4 bases, with 15 bases between them. This CDR3 has 16 amino acids. Germline lookup yields CDR1 MGHRA and CDR2 YSYEKL. The CDR3 DNA is TGCGCCAGCAGCCAAGATGGGTCCCCGGGGACCACTGAAGCTTTCTTT. It encodes CASSQDGSPGTTEAFF.

This clone was observed a handful of times. The genes are TRBV4-3 and TRBJ2-7; no reliable D call. Germline CDR1 reads LGHNA; CDR2 reads YSLEER. This CDR3 comprises 15 residues. V lost 0 bases to trimming and J lost 2 bases, with 11 bases between them. CDR3 nucleotides: TGCGCCAGCAGCCAAGAGGCGTCCCTCACCTACGAGCAGTACTTC. Amino acids: CASSQEASLTYEQYF.

Only one count was recorded for this clone. The chain's CDR3 is CASSPTSGMETQYF. The CDR3 coding sequence is TGTGCCAGCAGTCCGACTAGCGGGATGGAGACCCAGTACTTC. The rearrangement links TRBV5-4 to TRBJ2-5; 11 bases line up with TRBD2. Trimming took 5 bases from V and 5 from J; bases not matched to a gene: 5. Germline CDR1 SGHNT, CDR2 YYREEE (reference sequence). This CDR3 region has 14 residues.

DNA of the CDR3: TGTGCCAGCAGCTTCCAGGGGACTAATGAAAAACTGTTTTTT. Protein product: CASSFQGTNEKLFF. V is TRBV5-5 and J is TRBJ1-4; D possibly corresponds to TRBD1 (6 bases). V was shortened by 2 bases and J by 2 bases, with 7 bases between the two germline ends. The CDR3 runs to 14 residues. CDR1 and CDR2 from the germline V gene are SGHKS and YYEKEE (reference sequence).

V and J are TRBV25-1 and TRBJ2-2, with 7 bases aligning to TRBD1. V shed 1 base, J shed 5 bases, and the junction held 7 bases outside the gene matches. Germline V gives CDR1 MGHDK, CDR2 SYGVNS. The CDR3 has 16 residues. The CDR3 DNA follows: TGTGCCAGCAGTGAATTGACAGGGCTGGGAACCGGGGAGCTGTTTTTT. This encodes CASSELTGLGTGELFF.

A remark on this clone: At one end the junction does not follow the germline gene, possibly because of a read error. This chain connects TRBV27 to TRBJ2-7; no firm D call. Germline loops: CDR1 MNHEY, CDR2 SMNVEV (reference sequence). This CDR3 region has 14 residues. CDR3 nucleotide sequence: TGTGCCAGCAGTCCCGGACGGAGTTCCTACCAGCAGTACTTC. Encoded protein: CASSPGRSSYQQYF.

The J gene is TRBJ2-3, the V gene TRBV11-2; 7 positions agree with TRBD2. CDR1 SGHAT and CDR2 FQNNGV come from the germline V gene. Losses at the gene ends were 0 bases for V and 4 bases for J; bases not matched to a gene: 7. The length of the CDR3 is 16 residues. CDR3 sequence (DNA): TGTGCCAGCAGCTTAGATCTCGGCGGGAGCCCAGATACGCAGTATTTT. This codes for CASSLDLGGSPDTQYF.

The rearrangement uses TRBV13 and TRBJ1-1, with TRBD1 matching 7 bases. Germline values: CDR1 PRHDT, CDR2 FYEKMQ (reference sequence). V lost 6 bases, J lost 2 bases, and 9 bases stayed unmatched. The CDR3 runs to 15 residues. CDR3 protein: CASRIKGAYNTEAFF. CDR3 in DNA: TGTGCCAGCAGGATAAAGGGGGCTTACAACACTGAAGCTTTCTTT.

The rearrangement joins TRBV18 to TRBJ1-6; D remains unclear. The CDR3 loop spans 13 amino acids. Trimming removed 3 bases at V and 4 bases at J, with 4 bases between. From germline, CDR1 is KGHSH and CDR2 LQKENI. The CDR3 region has the DNA TGTGCCAGCTCACCTGATTATAATTCACCCCTCCACTTT. Encoded protein: CASSPDYNSPLHF.

The rearrangement uses TRBV19 and TRBJ2-3; no clear D gene. The CDR3 loop spans 12 amino acids. V was clipped by 5 bases and J by 4 bases, with 7 bases between them. Germline assignment: CDR1 LNHDA and CDR2 SQIVND (reference sequence). CDR3: CASSQVSDTQYF. CDR3 nucleotides: TGTGCCAGTAGTCAAGTGTCAGATACGCAGTATTTT.